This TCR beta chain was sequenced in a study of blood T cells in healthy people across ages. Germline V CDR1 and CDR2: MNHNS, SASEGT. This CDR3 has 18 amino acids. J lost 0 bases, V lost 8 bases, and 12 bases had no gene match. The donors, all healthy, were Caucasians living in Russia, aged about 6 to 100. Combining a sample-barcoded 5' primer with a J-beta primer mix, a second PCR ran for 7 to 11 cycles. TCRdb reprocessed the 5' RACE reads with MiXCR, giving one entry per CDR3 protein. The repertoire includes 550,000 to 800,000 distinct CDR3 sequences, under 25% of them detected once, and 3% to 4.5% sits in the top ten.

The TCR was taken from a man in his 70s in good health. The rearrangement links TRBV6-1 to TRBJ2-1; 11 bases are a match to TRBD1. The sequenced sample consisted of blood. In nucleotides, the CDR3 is TGTGCCAGCGCCTGGGACAGGGGGAGGACTAGCTCCTACAATGAGCAGTTCTTC. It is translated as CASAWDRGRTSSYNEQFF.